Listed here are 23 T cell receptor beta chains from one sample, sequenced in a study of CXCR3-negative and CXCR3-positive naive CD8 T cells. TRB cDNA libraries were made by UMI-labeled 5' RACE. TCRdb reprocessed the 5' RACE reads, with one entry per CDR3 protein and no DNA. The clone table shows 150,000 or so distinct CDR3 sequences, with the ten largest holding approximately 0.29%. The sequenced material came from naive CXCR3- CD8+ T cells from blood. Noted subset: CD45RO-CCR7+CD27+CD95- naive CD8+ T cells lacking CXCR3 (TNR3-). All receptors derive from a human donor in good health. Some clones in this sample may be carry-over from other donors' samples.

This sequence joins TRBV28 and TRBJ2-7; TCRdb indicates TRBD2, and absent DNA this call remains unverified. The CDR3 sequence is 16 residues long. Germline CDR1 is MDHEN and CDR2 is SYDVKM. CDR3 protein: CASSLDLGTASYEQYF.

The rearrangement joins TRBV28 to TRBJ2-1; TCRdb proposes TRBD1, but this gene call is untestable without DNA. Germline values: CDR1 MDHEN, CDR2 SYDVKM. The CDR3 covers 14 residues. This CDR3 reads CASSFRGAVNEQFF.

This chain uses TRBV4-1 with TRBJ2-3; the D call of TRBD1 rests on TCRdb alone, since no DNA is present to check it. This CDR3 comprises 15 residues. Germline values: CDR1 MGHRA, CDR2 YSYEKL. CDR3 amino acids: CASSAKPGDTDTQYF.

CDR3 sequence reads: CASSLGAGLAKYF. The genes are TRBV27 and TRBJ2-7; TCRdb's assignment of TRBD2 cannot be checked, as there is no DNA. The CDR3 is 13 amino acids. Germline V gene lookup returns CDR1 MNHEY and CDR2 SMNVEV (reference sequence).

The CDR3 loop reads CASSLKFADTQYF. The chain joins TRBV5-1 to TRBJ2-3. The CDR3 runs 13 residues. From germline, CDR1 is SGHRS and CDR2 YFSETQ.

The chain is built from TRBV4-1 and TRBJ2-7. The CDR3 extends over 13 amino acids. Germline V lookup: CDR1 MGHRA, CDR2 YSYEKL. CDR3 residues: CASSQQVSDEQYF.

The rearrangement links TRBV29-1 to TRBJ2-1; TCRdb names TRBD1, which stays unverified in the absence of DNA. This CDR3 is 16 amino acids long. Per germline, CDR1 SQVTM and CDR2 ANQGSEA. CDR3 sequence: CSVFVIGQEPYNEQFF.

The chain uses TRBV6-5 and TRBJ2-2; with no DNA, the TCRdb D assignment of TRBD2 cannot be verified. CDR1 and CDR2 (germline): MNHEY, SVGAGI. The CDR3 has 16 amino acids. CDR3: CASSQQLAGVGGELFF.

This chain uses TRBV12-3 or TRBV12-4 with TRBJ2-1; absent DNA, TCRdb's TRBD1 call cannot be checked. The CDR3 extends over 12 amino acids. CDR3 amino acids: CASSSRGTEQFF.

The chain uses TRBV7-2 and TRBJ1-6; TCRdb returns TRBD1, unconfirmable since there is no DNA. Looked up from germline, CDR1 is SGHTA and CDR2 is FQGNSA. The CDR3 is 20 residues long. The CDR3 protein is CASSLSPLLQALRLGSPLHF.

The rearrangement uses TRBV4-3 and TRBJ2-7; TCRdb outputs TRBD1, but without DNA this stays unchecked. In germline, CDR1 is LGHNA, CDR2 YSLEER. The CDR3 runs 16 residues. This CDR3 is CASSQDLSLYSYEQYF.

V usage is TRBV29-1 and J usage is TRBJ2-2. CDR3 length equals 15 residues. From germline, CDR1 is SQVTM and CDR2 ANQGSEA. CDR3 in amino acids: CSVGGGEISTGELFF.

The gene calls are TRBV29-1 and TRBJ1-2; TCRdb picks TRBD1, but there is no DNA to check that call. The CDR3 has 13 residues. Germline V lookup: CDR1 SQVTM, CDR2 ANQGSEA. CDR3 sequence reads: CSVLQGSNYGYTF.

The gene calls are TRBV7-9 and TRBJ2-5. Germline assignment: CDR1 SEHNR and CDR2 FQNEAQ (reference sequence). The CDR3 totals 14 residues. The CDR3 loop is CASSLGAGEETQYF.

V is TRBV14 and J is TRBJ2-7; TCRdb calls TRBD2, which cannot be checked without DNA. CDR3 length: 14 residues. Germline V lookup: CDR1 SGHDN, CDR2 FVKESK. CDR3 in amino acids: CASSPTGPPYEQYF.

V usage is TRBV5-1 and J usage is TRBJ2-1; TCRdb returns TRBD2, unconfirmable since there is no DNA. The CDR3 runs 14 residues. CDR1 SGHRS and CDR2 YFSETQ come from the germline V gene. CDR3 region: CASSPEGTYNEQFF.

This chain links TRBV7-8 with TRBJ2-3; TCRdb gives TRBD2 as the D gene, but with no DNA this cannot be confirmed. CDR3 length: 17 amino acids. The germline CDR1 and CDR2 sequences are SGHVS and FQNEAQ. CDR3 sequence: CASSPKQRGAVGDTQYF. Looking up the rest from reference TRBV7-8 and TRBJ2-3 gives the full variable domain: GAGVSQSPRYKVAKRGQDVALRCDPISGHVSLFWYQQALGQGPEFLTYFQNEAQLDKSGLPSDRFFAERPEGSVSTLKIQRTQQEDSAVYLCASSPKQRGAVGDTQYFGPGTRLTVL.

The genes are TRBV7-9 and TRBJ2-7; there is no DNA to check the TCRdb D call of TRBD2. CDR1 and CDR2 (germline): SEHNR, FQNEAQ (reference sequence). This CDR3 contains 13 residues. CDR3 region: CASWGTSSYEQYF. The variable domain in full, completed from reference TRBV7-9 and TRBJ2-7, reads DTGVSQNPRHKITKRGQNVTFRCDPISEHNRLYWYRQTLGQGPEFLTYFQNEAQLEKSRLLSDRFSAERPKGSFSTLEIQRTEQGDSAMYLCASWGTSSYEQYFGPGTRLTVT.

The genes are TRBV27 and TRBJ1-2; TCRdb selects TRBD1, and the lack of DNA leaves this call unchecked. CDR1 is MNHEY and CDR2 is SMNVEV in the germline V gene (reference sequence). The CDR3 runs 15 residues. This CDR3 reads CASRKSTGTHYGYTF.

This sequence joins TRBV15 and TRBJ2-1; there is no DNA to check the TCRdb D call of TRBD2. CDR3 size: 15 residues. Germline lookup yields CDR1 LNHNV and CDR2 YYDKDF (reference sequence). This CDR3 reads CATSRDYGAGDEQFF.

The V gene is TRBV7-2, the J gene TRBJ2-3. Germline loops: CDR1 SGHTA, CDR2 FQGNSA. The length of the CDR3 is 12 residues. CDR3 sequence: CASSATWDTQYF.

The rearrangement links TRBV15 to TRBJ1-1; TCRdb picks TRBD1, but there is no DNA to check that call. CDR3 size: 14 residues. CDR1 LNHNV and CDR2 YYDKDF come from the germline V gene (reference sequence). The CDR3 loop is CATRFGGVNTEAFF.

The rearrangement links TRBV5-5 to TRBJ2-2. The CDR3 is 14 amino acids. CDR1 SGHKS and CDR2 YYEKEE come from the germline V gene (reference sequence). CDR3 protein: CASSWDPNTGELFF.